This T cell receptor (beta chain) stems from a study of blood T cell repertoires in COVID-19. On the study more broadly: Sample material is recorded as cDNA or gDNA derived from T cells, B-cell-depleted T cells, or PBMCs.

A Seattle source enrolled patients during active infection and followed them longitudinally. The CDR3 extends over 15 amino acids. Germline V gene lookup returns CDR1 KGHSH and CDR2 LQKENI. Trimming pared 2 bases from V and 0 bases from J, leaving 8 bases between. Sequencing used immunoSEQ multiplex PCR; TCRdb keeps in-frame clones, though not all of them. The sample lists 300,000 to 400,000 clones; roughly 90% were seen once. The receptor was isolated from a woman in her seventies with COVID-19, enrolled during active disease. Sequenced input: peripheral blood. The rearrangement uses TRBV18 and TRBJ1-3; D might be TRBD1 (5 bases). The CDR3 is CASSPGAVSGNTIYF. In DNA form, the CDR3 reads TGTGCCAGCTCACCAGGGGCGGTCTCTGGAAACACCATATATTTT.